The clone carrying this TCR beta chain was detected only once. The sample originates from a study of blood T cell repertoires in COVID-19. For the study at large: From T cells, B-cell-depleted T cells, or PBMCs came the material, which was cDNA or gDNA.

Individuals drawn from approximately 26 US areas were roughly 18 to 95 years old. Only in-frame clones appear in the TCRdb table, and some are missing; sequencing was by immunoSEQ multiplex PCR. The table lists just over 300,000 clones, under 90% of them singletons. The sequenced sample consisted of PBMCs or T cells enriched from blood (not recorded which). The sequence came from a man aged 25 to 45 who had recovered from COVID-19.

The CDR3 DNA follows: TGTGCCAGCAGCACCACGGGTGAGCAGTACTTC. Translation gives CASSTTGEQYF. The chain uses TRBV2 and TRBJ2-7; D is ambiguous. The length of the CDR3 is 11 residues. Looked up from germline, CDR1 is SNHLY and CDR2 is FYNNEI. Trimming cost V 6 bases and J 7 bases, with 10 bases left between them.